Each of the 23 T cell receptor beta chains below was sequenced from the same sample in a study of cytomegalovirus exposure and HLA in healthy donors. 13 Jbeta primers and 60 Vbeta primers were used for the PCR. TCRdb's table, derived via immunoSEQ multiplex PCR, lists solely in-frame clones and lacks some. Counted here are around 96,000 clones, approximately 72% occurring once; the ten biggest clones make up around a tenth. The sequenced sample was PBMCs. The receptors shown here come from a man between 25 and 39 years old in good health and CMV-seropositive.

The CDR3 DNA sequence: TGTGCCACCAGCAGGGAGGGGACAGGGGCCCTTGAAGCTTTCTTT. As protein: CATSREGTGALEAFF. This chain links TRBV15 with TRBJ1-1, with 10 bases lining up with TRBD1. CDR3 length: 15 residues. Per germline, CDR1 LNHNV and CDR2 YYDKDF (reference sequence). Trimming took 3 bases from V and 7 from J; bases not matched to a gene: 8.

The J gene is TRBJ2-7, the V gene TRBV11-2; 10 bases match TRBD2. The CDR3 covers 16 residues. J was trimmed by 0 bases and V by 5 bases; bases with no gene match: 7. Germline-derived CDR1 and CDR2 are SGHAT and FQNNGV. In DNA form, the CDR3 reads TGTGCCAGCAGCCAAGATAGCGGGGGGCCCTCCTACGAGCAGTACTTC. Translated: CASSQDSGGPSYEQYF. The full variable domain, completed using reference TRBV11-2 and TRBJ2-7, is EAGVAQSPRYKIIEKRQSVAFWCNPISGHATLYWYQQILGQGPKLLIQFQNNGVVDDSQLPKDRFSAERLKGVDSTLKIQPAKLEDSAVYLCASSQDSGGPSYEQYFGPGTRLTVT.

The CDR3 protein is CASSLDFAGEQFF. CDR3 sequence (DNA): TGTGCCAGCAGCTTAGACTTCGCCGGGGAGCAGTTCTTC. The rearrangement uses TRBV7-3 and TRBJ2-1; D ambiguous. Germline-derived CDR1 and CDR2 are SGHTA and FQGTGA. V was trimmed by 2 bases and J by 10 bases, leaving 12 bases between them. The CDR3 runs 13 residues. The full variable domain, with the rest looked up from reference TRBV7-3 and TRBJ2-1, is GAGVSQTPSNKVTEKGKYVELRCDPISGHTALYWYRQSLGQGPEFLIYFQGTGAADDSGLPNDRFFAVRPEGSVSTLKIQRTERGDSAVYLCASSLDFAGEQFFGPGTRLTVL.

The CDR3 is CASSLGLRGNLEQYF. The CDR3 bases are TGCGCCAGCAGCTTGGGTTTGCGGGGGAACCTAGAGCAGTACTTC. This sequence joins TRBV5-1 and TRBJ2-5; 7 bases line up with TRBD2. Per germline, CDR1 SGHRS and CDR2 YFSETQ. This CDR3 contains 15 residues. The V and J ends lost 0 bases and 11 bases, in that order; junction bases with no gene match: 13.

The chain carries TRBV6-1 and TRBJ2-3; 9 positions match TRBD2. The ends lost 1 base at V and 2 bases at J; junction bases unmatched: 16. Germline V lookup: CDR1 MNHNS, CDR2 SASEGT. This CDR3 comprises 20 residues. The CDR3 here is CASSEVLTGGSGGATDTQYF. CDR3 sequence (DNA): TGTGCCAGCAGTGAAGTTCTAACGGGGGGTAGCGGGGGAGCCACAGATACGCAGTATTTT.

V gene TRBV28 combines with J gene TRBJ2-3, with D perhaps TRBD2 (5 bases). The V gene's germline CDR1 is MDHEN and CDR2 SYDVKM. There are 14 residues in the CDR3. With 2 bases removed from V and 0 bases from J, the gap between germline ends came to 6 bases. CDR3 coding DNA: TGTGCCAGCAGTTTAGGAGGTAGCACAGATACGCAGTATTTT. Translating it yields CASSLGGSTDTQYF.

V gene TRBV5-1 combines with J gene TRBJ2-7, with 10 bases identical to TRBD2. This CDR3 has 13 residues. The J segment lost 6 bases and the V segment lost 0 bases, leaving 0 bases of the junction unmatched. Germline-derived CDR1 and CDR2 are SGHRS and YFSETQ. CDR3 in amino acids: CASSLGTSGEQYF. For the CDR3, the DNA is TGCGCCAGCAGCTTGGGGACTAGCGGCGAGCAGTACTTC.

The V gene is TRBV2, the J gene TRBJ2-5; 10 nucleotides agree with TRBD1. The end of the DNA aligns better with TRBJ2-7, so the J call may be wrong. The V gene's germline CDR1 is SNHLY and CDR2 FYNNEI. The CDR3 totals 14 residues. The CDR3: CASSRRDRGYEQYF. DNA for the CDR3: TGTGCCAGCAGTCGACGGGACAGGGGCTACGAGCAGTACTTC.

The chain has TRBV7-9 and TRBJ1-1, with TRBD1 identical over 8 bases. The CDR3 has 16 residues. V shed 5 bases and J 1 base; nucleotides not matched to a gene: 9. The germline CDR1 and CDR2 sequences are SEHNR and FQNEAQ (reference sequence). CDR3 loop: CASSPWFGTGNTEAFF. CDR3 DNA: TGTGCCAGCAGCCCCTGGTTCGGGACAGGGAACACTGAAGCTTTCTTT.

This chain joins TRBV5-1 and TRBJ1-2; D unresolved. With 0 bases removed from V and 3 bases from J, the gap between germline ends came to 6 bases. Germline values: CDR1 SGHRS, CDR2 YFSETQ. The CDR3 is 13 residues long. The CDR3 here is CASSLAPDYGYTF. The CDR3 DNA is TGCGCCAGCAGCTTGGCCCCGGACTATGGCTACACCTTC.

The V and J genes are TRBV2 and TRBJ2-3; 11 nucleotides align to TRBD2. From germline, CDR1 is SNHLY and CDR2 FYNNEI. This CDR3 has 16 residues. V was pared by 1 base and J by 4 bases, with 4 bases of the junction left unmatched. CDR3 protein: CASSEGLAGRADTQYF. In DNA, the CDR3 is TGTGCCAGCAGTGAAGGACTAGCGGGGCGGGCAGATACGCAGTATTTT.

In nucleotides, the CDR3 is TGTGCCATCAGCAGGGAAGGAAATCAGCCCCAGCATTTT. This translates into CAISREGNQPQHF. The V gene is TRBV10-3, the J gene TRBJ1-5; TRBD1 is a possible D gene (5 bases). V lost 6 bases and J lost 4, with 10 bases in between. The CDR3 is 13 residues long. Germline CDR1 reads ENHRY; CDR2 reads SYGVKD.

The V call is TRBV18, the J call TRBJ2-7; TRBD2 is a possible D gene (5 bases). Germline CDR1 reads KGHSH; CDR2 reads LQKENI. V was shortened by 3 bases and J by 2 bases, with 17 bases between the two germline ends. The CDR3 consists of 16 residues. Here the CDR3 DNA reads TGTGCCAGCTCACCGGGGAGCCTCTTGAACACCTACGAGCAGTACTTC. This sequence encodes CASSPGSLLNTYEQYF.

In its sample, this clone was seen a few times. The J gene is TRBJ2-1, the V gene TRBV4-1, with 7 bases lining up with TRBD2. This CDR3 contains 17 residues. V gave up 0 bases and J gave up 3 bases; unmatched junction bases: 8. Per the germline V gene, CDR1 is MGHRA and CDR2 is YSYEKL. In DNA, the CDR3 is TGCGCCAGCAGCCAAGAGCCGGTCCTAGCGGTCTACAATGAGCAGTTCTTC. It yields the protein CASSQEPVLAVYNEQFF.

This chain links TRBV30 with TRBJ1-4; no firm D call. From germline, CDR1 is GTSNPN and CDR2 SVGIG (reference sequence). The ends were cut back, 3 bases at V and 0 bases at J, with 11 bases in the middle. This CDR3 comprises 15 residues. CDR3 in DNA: TGTGCCTGGAGGGCGTCCGAGGCAACTAATGAAAAACTGTTTTTT. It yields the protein CAWRASEATNEKLFF.

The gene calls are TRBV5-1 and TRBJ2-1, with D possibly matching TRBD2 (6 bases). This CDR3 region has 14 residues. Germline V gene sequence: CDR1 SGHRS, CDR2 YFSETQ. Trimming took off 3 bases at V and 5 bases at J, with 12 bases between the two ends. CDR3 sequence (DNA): TGCGCCAGCAGCTATGGCGGGGTGGACAATGAGCAGTTCTTC. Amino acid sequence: CASSYGGVDNEQFF.

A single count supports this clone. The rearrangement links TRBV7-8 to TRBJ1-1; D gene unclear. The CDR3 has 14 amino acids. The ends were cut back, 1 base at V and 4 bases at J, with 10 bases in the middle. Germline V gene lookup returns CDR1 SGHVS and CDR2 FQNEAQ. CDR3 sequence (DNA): TGTGCCAGCAGCTTAGTTGGGAGCCGCACTGAAGCTTTCTTT. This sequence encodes CASSLVGSRTEAFF.

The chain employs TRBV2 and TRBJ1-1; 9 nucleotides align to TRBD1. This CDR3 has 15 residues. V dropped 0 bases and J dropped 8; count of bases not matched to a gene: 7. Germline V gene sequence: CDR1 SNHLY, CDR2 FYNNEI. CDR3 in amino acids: CASSEAPPGTGEAFF. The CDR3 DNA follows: TGTGCCAGCAGTGAAGCGCCACCCGGGACAGGGGAAGCTTTCTTT.

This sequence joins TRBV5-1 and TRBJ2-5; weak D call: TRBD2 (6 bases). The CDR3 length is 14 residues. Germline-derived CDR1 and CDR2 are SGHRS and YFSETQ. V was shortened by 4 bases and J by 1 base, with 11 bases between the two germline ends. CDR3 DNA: TGCGCCAGCAGCGGAGGGTCCACCCAAGAGACCCAGTACTTC. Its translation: CASSGGSTQETQYF.

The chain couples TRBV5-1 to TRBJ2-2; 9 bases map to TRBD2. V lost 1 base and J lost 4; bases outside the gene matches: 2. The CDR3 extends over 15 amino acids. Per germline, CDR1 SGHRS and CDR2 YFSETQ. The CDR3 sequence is CASSLTSGPTGELFF. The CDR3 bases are TGCGCCAGCAGCTTGACTAGCGGGCCCACCGGGGAGCTGTTTTTT.

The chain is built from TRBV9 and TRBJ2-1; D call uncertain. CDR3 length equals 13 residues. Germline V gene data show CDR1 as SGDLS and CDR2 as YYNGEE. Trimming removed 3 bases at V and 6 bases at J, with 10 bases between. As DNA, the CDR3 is TGTGCCAGCAGCGCAAATACATTCAATGAGCAGTTCTTC. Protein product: CASSANTFNEQFF.

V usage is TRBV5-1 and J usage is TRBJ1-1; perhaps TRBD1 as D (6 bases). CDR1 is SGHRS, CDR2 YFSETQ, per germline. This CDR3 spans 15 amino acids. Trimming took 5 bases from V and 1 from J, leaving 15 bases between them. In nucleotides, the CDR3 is TGCGCCAGCAGTCCCCATGGGGGCTCGAACACTGAAGCTTTCTTT. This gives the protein CASSPHGGSNTEAFF.

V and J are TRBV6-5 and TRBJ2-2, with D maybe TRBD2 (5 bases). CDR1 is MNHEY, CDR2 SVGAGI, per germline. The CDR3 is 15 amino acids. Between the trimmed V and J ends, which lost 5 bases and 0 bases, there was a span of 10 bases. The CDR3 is CASSMNGANTGELFF. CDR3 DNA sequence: TGTGCCAGCAGTATGAACGGGGCGAACACCGGGGAGCTGTTTTTT.